This record looks at one T cell receptor (beta chain) sequence and its context. Its matching antigen is unknown. TCRdb's copy holds only in-frame clones and misses some; the assay was immunoSEQ multiplex PCR. This sample has about 130,000 clones, with 85% found just once. V gave up 3 bases and J gave up 5 bases; unmatched junction bases: 10. This CDR3 contains 15 residues. CDR1 is SGHVS and CDR2 is FQNEAQ in the germline V gene. The data originate from a study of T cell responses to AZD1222 COVID-19 vaccine. Study results and caveats: Of spike-specific TCRs, nearly half reportedly target regions left unmutated in variants.

The source of this sequence is an adult who received the MenACWY meningococcal vaccine as a control. The chain uses TRBV7-8 and TRBJ2-7, with 7 bases identical to TRBD1. This specimen was peripheral blood, taken 28 days after the second dose of the MenACWY control vaccine. The CDR3 region is CASSFAFTGADEQYF. CDR3 in DNA: TGTGCCAGCAGCTTTGCTTTCACAGGGGCGGACGAGCAGTACTTC.